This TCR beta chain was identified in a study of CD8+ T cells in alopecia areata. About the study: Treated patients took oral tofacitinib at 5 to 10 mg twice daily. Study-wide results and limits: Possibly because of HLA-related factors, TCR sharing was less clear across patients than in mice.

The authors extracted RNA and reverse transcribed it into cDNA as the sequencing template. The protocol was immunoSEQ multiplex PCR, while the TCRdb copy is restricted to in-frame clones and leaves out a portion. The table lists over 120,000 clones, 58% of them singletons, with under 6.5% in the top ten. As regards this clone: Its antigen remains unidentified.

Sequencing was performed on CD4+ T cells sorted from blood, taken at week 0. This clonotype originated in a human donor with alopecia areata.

CDR3 sequence: CSVDRVRRTEAFF. In DNA form, the CDR3 reads TGCAGCGTTGACCGGGTCCGGAGGACTGAAGCTTTCTTT. This chain joins TRBV29-1 and TRBJ1-1; D unclear. CDR1 and CDR2 (germline): SQVTM, ANQGSEA. V lost 3 bases and J lost 5, with 13 bases in between. The CDR3 runs to 13 residues. The full variable domain, in which reference TRBV29-1 and TRBJ1-1 provide the parts outside the CDR3, is SAVISQKPSRDICQRGTSLTIQCQVDSQVTMMFWYRQQPGQSLTLIATANQGSEATYESGFVIDKFPISRPNLTFSTLTVSNMSPEDSSIYLCSVDRVRRTEAFFGQGTRLTVV.